A selection of T cell receptor beta chains follows, all from one sample in a study of a mutant IDH1 vaccine in newly diagnosed glioma. Generated by immunoSEQ multiplex PCR, the TCRdb table keeps only in-frame clones and is missing some. The repertoire includes tens of thousands of clones, about 83% of them detected once, and 4.6% sits in the top ten. This specimen was peripheral blood mononuclear cells (PBMCs), taken from a glioma patient treated with radiotherapy, temozolomide or both. Receptors were obtained from a woman under 30 with glioma. Some clones in this sample may be carry-over from other donors' samples. The CDR3 runs from the conserved cysteine through the conserved F or W. D genes are given only for firm matches. Part of the rows lack a size; the others show once, few, many or a class for expanded clones.

v_call: TRBV5-1
clone_size: .
d_call: .
j_call: TRBJ2-7
cdr3_nt: TGCGCCAGCAGTTCACGGGACGGCTCCTACGAGCAGTACTTC
cdr3_aa: CASSSRDGSYEQYF

v_call: TRBV6-1
clone_size: .
d_call: TRBD1
j_call: TRBJ2-1
cdr3_nt: TGTGCCAGCAGTGAGGGACAGGAATACAATGAGCAGTTCTTC
cdr3_aa: CASSEGQEYNEQFF

v_call: TRBV27
clone_size: .
d_call: .
j_call: TRBJ2-1
cdr3_nt: TGTGCCAGCCACAAGAATGAGCAGTTCTTC
cdr3_aa: CASHKNEQFF

v_call: TRBV15
clone_size: .
d_call: TRBD2
j_call: TRBJ2-2
cdr3_nt: TGTGCCACCAGTCCCGGACTAGCTGGGGCCGGGGAGCTGTTTTTT
cdr3_aa: CATSPGLAGAGELFF

v_call: TRBV7-2
clone_size: .
d_call: .
j_call: TRBJ1-1
cdr3_nt: TGTGCCAGCAGCCGCACAGGGACGGCTTTCTTT
cdr3_aa: CASSRTGTAFF

v_call: TRBV14
clone_size: once
d_call: .
j_call: TRBJ1-2
cdr3_nt: TGTGCCAGCAGCCAAGGATTTTCCGGGACCCCCCGAAGGTATGGCTACACCTTC
cdr3_aa: CASSQGFSGTPRRYGYTF

v_call: TRBV6-5
clone_size: .
d_call: .
j_call: TRBJ2-7
cdr3_nt: TGTGCCAGCAGATATAGGACAGCCTCCTACGAGCAGTACTTC
cdr3_aa: CASRYRTASYEQYF

v_call: TRBV7-3
clone_size: few
d_call: .
j_call: TRBJ1-1
cdr3_nt: TGTGCCAGCAGCTCTTACAGGGTAGGTGGCACTGAAGCTTTCTTT
cdr3_aa: CASSSYRVGGTEAFF

v_call: TRBV28
clone_size: .
d_call: .
j_call: TRBJ2-7
cdr3_nt: TGTGCCAGCAGTTCACTCCCCTACGAGCAGTACTTC
cdr3_aa: CASSSLPYEQYF

v_call: TRBV5-1
clone_size: .
d_call: .
j_call: TRBJ1-4
cdr3_nt: TGCGCCAGCTCGAAAGGCGGACAGACAAATGAAAAACTGTTTTTT
cdr3_aa: CASSKGGQTNEKLFF

v_call: TRBV6-5
clone_size: .
d_call: TRBD1
j_call: TRBJ1-1
cdr3_nt: TGTGCCAGCAGAACTGGGACAGCGAACACTGAAGCTTTCTTT
cdr3_aa: CASRTGTANTEAFF

v_call: TRBV5-4
clone_size: .
d_call: .
j_call: TRBJ2-3
cdr3_nt: TGTGCCAGCAGCTTCACAGATACGCAGTATTTT
cdr3_aa: CASSFTDTQYF

v_call: TRBV5-6
clone_size: .
d_call: .
j_call: TRBJ2-7
cdr3_nt: TGTGCCAGCAGGGCCCTCAATCCCCGTGCCGGCTCCTACGAGCAGTACTTC
cdr3_aa: CASRALNPRAGSYEQYF

v_call: TRBV19
clone_size: .
d_call: .
j_call: TRBJ1-1
cdr3_nt: TGTGCCACAGCTTACAGGAACACTGAAGCTTTCTTT
cdr3_aa: CATAYRNTEAFF

v_call: TRBV19
clone_size: few
d_call: TRBD1
j_call: TRBJ2-7
cdr3_nt: TGTGCCAGTAGAGGGGGCCCGTACGAGCAGTACTTC
cdr3_aa: CASRGGPYEQYF

v_call: TRBV29-1
clone_size: .
d_call: .
j_call: TRBJ2-1
cdr3_nt: TGCAGCGTGGGGGACTTCCTTTCTTACAATGAGCAGTTCTTC
cdr3_aa: CSVGDFLSYNEQFF

v_call: TRBV19
clone_size: .
d_call: TRBD1
j_call: TRBJ2-7
cdr3_nt: TGTGCCAGTAGTACCCCCCCAGGGGGCGAGCAGTACTTC
cdr3_aa: CASSTPPGGEQYF

v_call: TRBV7-2
clone_size: .
d_call: TRBD1
j_call: TRBJ1-3
cdr3_nt: TGTGCCAGCAGCCTCAGATCTGGGACAGGGGAGATAGCTGGAAACACCATATATTTT
cdr3_aa: CASSLRSGTGEIAGNTIYF

v_call: TRBV2
clone_size: .
d_call: .
j_call: TRBJ1-5
cdr3_nt: TGTGCCAGCAGTGGCCAGGGCTTGAATCAGCCCCAGCATTTT
cdr3_aa: CASSGQGLNQPQHF

v_call: TRBV4-1
clone_size: .
d_call: .
j_call: TRBJ2-7
cdr3_nt: TGCGCCAGCAGCCAAGAAGGGCAGGGCACCAACGAGCAGTACTTC
cdr3_aa: CASSQEGQGTNEQYF

v_call: TRBV5-4
clone_size: .
d_call: TRBD2
j_call: TRBJ2-3
cdr3_nt: TGTGCCAGCAGCATGGGACTAGCGGGGGGGCTGTTTAATACGCAGTATTTT
cdr3_aa: CASSMGLAGGLFNTQYF

v_call: TRBV28
clone_size: .
d_call: TRBD1
j_call: TRBJ2-7
cdr3_nt: TGTGCCAGCAGTTTTTACTCCGGGACAGGATCCTACGAGCAGTACTTC
cdr3_aa: CASSFYSGTGSYEQYF

v_call: TRBV18
clone_size: .
d_call: .
j_call: TRBJ1-5
cdr3_nt: TGTGCCAGCTCAACCTTAGCCACCTATAGCAATCAGCCCCAGCATTTT
cdr3_aa: CASSTLATYSNQPQHF

v_call: TRBV5-4
clone_size: few
d_call: .
j_call: TRBJ1-5
cdr3_nt: TGTGCCAGCAGCGTGGACAGCGCCGTCAATCAGCCCCAGCATTTT
cdr3_aa: CASSVDSAVNQPQHF

v_call: TRBV7-9
clone_size: .
d_call: .
j_call: TRBJ1-3
cdr3_nt: TGTGCCAGCAGCTGGCCTCCTGGAAACACCATATATTTT
cdr3_aa: CASSWPPGNTIYF

v_call: TRBV14
clone_size: .
d_call: .
j_call: TRBJ1-2
cdr3_nt: TGTGCCAGCAGCCCGTCCGACCTTGGGAGCTACACCTTC
cdr3_aa: CASSPSDLGSYTF

v_call: TRBV4-3
clone_size: few
d_call: .
j_call: TRBJ1-2
cdr3_nt: TGCGCCAGCAGCCCTCGGACGGCGTATGGCTACACCTTC
cdr3_aa: CASSPRTAYGYTF

v_call: TRBV27
clone_size: .
d_call: TRBD1
j_call: TRBJ1-2
cdr3_nt: TGTGCCAGCAGTACCCAACAGGGGGCAGGTACCTTC
cdr3_aa: CASSTQQGAGTF

v_call: TRBV5-4
clone_size: few
d_call: .
j_call: TRBJ1-2
cdr3_nt: TGTGCCAGCAGCTTGGTGGGGGGGTATGGCTACACCTTC
cdr3_aa: CASSLVGGYGYTF

v_call: TRBV30
clone_size: .
d_call: .
j_call: TRBJ2-7
cdr3_nt: TGTGCCTTAGGTGCCGACAGTTCCTACGAGCAGTACTTC
cdr3_aa: CALGADSSYEQYF

v_call: TRBV10-1
clone_size: once
d_call: .
j_call: TRBJ2-5
cdr3_nt: TGCGCCAGCAGTGACCGCCGGGGCCAAGAGACCCAGTACTTC
cdr3_aa: CASSDRRGQETQYF

v_call: TRBV7-3
clone_size: .
d_call: .
j_call: TRBJ1-6
cdr3_nt: TGTGCCAGCAGCTTTGGCCCCAGGGGAACCTATAATTCACCCCTCCACTTT
cdr3_aa: CASSFGPRGTYNSPLHF

v_call: TRBV6-8
clone_size: .
d_call: .
j_call: TRBJ1-1
cdr3_nt: TGTGCCCCCGGGGATGACCTCAACACTGAAGCTTTCTTT
cdr3_aa: CAPGDDLNTEAFF